This T cell receptor beta chain was sequenced during a study of cytomegalovirus exposure and HLA in healthy donors. Study conclusions and caveats: Most sequenced TCRs were rare (though some public TCRs occurred in many donors).

The method was immunoSEQ multiplex PCR; TCRdb's version includes in-frame clones alone and lacks a portion of them. This table has some 110,000 clones, roughly 86% appearing once. Comment on this clone: Antigen specificity is unknown.

Sequencing was done on a sample of PBMCs. The clonotype originates from a man aged 18 to 30 in good health and CMV-seronegative.

The CDR3 loop is CASSLGTGRYNEQFF. As DNA, the CDR3 is TGTGCCAGCAGCTTAGGGACAGGGAGATACAATGAGCAGTTCTTC. The chain couples TRBV7-2 to TRBJ2-1, with 8 positions matching TRBD1. CDR1 is SGHTA, CDR2 FQGNSA, per germline. With V trimmed by 1 base and J by 4 bases, 3 bases remained unmatched. The CDR3 is made up of 15 amino acids.